This TCR beta chain originates from a study of T cells in Graves' hyperthyroidism and ophthalmopathy. Study-level findings and limits: Researchers report that a 13 V-J model separated ophthalmopathy from stable hyperthyroidism.

This clonotype was recorded a few times. What it binds is unknown. Germline CDR1 SGHRS, CDR2 YFSETQ. The CDR3 totals 18 residues. J lost 2 bases, V lost 0 bases, and 9 bases had no gene match. Together with thyroid ultrasound, orbital computed tomography, serum thyroxine and TRAb, clinical symptoms were used for diagnoses. Researchers amplified the TCR beta CDR3 regions from RNA transcripts. Primed by the HTBI set, a first-round RT-PCR was run on the TCR CDR3. TCRdb analysed the multiplex PCR reads with MiXCR anew, one entry per CDR3 protein. This table holds approximately 740,000 distinct CDR3 sequences, around 15% found once.

The receptor comes from a woman aged 18-29 years with Graves' hyperthyroidism. The sample consisted of blood. The V and J genes are TRBV5-1 and TRBJ2-1, with 9 bases lining up with TRBD2. The CDR3: CASSLGTSAVSPYNEQFF. The CDR3 coding sequence is TGCGCCAGCAGCTTGGGGACTAGCGCGGTCAGCCCCTACAATGAGCAGTTCTTC. The variable domain in full, with the rest retrieved from reference TRBV5-1 and TRBJ2-1, is KAGVTQTPRYLIKTRGQQVTLSCSPISGHRSVSWYQQTPGQGLQFLFEYFSETQRNKGNFPGRFSGRQFSNSRSEMNVSTLELGDSALYLCASSLGTSAVSPYNEQFFGPGTRLTVL.